The T cell receptor beta chain under discussion was sequenced for a study of T cell responses to AZD1222 COVID-19 vaccine. Overall study results and limits: Nearly half of the spike-specific TCRs reportedly recognize variant regions that carry no mutations. Only five or six individuals given AZD1222 were seropositive at baseline. The sample set comprised mostly white British donors with more females, and clonal diversity was possibly underestimated.

Profiled with immunoSEQ multiplex PCR; TCRdb holds only in-frame clones, not every one. The sample has about 48,000 clones; 70% to 90% are singletons. The V gene end was trimmed by 4 bases and the J gene end by 4 bases; junction bases not matched to a gene: 8. Germline values: CDR1 SGHRS, CDR2 YFSETQ. The CDR3 consists of 15 residues. A remark on this clone: What it binds is unknown.

Both about-4-week and about-12-week second-dose recipients were combined. This TCR came from an adult who received the AZD1222 COVID-19 vaccine. Here the sequenced sample was peripheral blood, taken 28 days after the second AZD1222 dose. The rearrangement uses TRBV5-1 and TRBJ2-5; 9 nucleotides line up with TRBD2. In DNA, the CDR3 is TGCGCCAGCAGCCCAATAGCGGGAGAGGGAGAGACCCAGTACTTC. Its protein is CASSPIAGEGETQYF.